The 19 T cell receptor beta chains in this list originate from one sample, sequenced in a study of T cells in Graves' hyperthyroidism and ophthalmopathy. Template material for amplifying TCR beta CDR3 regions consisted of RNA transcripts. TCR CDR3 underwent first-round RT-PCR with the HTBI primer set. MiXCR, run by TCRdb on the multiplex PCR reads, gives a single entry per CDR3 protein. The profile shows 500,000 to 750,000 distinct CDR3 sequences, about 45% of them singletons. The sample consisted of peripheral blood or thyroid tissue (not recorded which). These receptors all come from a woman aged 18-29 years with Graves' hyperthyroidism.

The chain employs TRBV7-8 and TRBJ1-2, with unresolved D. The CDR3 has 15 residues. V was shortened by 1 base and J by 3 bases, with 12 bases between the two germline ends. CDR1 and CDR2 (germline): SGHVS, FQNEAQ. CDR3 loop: CASSLELAGYYGYTF. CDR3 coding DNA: TGTGCCAGCAGCTTAGAACTAGCGGGATACTATGGCTACACCTTC. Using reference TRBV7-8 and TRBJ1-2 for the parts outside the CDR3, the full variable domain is GAGVSQSPRYKVAKRGQDVALRCDPISGHVSLFWYQQALGQGPEFLTYFQNEAQLDKSGLPSDRFFAERPEGSVSTLKIQRTQQEDSAVYLCASSLELAGYYGYTFGSGTRLTVV.

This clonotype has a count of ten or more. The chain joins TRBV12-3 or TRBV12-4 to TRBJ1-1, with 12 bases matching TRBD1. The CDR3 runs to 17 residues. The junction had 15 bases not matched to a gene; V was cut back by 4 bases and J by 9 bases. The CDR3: CASSSWDRGRLAPKAFF. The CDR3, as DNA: TGTGCCAGCAGTTCGTGGGACAGGGGGCGCCTGGCCCCGAAAGCTTTCTTT.

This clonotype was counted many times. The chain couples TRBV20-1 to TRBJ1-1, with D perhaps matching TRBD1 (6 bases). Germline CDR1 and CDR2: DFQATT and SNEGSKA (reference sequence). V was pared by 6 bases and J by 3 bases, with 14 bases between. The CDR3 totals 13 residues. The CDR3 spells CSARTGADTEAFF. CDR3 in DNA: TGCAGTGCACGAACGGGGGCTGACACTGAAGCTTTCTTT.

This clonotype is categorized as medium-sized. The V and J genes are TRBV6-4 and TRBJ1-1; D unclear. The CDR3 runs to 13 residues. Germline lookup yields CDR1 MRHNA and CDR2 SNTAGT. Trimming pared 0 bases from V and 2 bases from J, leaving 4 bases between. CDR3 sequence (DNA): TGTGCCAGCAGTGACTCGGACAACACTGAAGCTTTCTTT. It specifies CASSDSDNTEAFF.

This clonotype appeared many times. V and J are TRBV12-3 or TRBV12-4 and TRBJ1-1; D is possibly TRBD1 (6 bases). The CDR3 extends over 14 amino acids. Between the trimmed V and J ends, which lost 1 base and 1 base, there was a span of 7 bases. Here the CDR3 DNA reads TGTGCCAGCAGTTTAGGGACAGCGAACACTGAAGCTTTCTTT. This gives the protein CASSLGTANTEAFF.

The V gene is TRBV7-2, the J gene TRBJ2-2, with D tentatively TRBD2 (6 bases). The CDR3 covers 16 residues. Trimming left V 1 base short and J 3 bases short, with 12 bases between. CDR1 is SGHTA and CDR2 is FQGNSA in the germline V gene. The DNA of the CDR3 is TGTGCCAGCAGCTTAGGAGGAGGAGGGCACACCGGGGAGCTGTTTTTT. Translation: CASSLGGGGHTGELFF.

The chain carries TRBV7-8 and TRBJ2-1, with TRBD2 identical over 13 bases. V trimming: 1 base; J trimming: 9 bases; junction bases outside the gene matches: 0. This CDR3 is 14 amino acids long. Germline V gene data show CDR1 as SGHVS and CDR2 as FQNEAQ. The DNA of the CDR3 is TGTGCCAGCAGCTTAGGACTAGCGGGAGGTGAGCAGTTCTTC. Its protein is CASSLGLAGGEQFF.

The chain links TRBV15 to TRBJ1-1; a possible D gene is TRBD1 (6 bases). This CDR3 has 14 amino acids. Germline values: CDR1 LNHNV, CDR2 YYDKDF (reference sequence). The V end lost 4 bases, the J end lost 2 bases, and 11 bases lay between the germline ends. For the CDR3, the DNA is TGTGCCACCAGCATCGGGACACTCAACACTGAAGCTTTCTTT. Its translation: CATSIGTLNTEAFF.

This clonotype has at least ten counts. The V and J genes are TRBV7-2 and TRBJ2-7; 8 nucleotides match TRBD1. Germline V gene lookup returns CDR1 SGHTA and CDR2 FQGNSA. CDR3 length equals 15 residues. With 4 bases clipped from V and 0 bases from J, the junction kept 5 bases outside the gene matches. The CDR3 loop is CASSSDRASSYEQYF. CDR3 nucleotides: TGTGCCAGCAGCTCGGACAGGGCGAGCTCCTACGAGCAGTACTTC.

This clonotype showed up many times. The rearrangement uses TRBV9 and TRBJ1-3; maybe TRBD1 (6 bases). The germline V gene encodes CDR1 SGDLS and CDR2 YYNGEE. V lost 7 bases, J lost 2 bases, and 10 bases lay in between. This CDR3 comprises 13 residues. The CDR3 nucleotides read TGTGCCAGCTCGAGGACAGCTGGAAACACCATATATTTT. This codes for CASSRTAGNTIYF. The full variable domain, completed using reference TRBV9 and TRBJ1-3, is DSGVTQTPKHLITATGQRVTLRCSPRSGDLSVYWYQQSLDQGLQFLIQYYNGEERAKGNILERFSAQQFPDLHSELNLSSLELGDSALYFCASSRTAGNTIYFGEGSWLTVV.

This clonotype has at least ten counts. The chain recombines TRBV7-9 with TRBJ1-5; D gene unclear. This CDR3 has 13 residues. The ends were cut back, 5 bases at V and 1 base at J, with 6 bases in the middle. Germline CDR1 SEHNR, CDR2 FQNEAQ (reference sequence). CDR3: CASSPASNQPQHF. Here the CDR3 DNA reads TGTGCCAGCAGCCCCGCGAGCAATCAGCCCCAGCATTTT. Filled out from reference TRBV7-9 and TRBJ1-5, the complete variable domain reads DTGVSQNPRHKITKRGQNVTFRCDPISEHNRLYWYRQTLGQGPEFLTYFQNEAQLEKSRLLSDRFSAERPKGSFSTLEIQRTEQGDSAMYLCASSPASNQPQHFGDGTRLSIL.

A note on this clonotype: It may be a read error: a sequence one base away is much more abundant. Written as DNA, the CDR3 is TGTGCCGGCAGTTCAGATATCCGACAGAATCAGCCCCAGCATTTT. Encoded protein: CAGSSDIRQNQPQHF. J is TRBJ1-5 and V is TRBV2; tentatively, D is TRBD1 (5 bases). Germline CDR1 and CDR2: SNHLY and FYNNEI. This CDR3 has 15 amino acids.

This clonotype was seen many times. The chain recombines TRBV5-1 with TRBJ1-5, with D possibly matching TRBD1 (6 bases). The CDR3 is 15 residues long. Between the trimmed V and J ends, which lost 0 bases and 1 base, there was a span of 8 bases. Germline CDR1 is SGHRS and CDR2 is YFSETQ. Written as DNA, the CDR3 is TGCGCCAGCAGCTTGGCAGGGGCCAGCAATCAGCCCCAGCATTTT. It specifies CASSLAGASNQPQHF.

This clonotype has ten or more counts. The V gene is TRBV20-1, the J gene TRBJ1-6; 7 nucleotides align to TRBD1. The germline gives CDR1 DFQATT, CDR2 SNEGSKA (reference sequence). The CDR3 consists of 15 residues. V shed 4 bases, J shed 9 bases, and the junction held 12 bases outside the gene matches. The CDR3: CSATQGGRRFSPLHF. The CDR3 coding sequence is TGCAGTGCTACCCAGGGGGGGCGGCGTTTTTCACCCCTCCACTTT.

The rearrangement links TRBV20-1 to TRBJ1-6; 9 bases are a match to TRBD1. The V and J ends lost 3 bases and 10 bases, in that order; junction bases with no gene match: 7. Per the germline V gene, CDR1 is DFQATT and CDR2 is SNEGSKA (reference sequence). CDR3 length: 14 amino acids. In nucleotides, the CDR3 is TGCAGTGCTAGGATCGGGACAGGGAAGTCACCCCTCCACTTT. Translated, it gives CSARIGTGKSPLHF.

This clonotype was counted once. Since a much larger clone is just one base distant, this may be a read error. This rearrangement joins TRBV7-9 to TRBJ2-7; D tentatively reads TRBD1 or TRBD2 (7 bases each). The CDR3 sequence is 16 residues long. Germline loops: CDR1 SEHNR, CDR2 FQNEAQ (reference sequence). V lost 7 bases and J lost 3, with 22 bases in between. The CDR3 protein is CASTLGGGTGLYEQYF. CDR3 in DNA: TGTGCCAGCACCTTGGGAGGGGGCACCGGCCTCTACGAGCAGTACTTC.

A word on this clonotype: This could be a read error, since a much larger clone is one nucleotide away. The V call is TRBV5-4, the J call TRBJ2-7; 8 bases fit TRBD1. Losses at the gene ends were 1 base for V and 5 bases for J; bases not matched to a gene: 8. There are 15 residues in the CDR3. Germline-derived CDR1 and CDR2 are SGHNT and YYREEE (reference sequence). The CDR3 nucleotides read TGTGCCAGCAGCTTGATAGGACAGGGTTTCGACGAGCAGTACTTC. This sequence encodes CASSLIGQGFDEQYF.

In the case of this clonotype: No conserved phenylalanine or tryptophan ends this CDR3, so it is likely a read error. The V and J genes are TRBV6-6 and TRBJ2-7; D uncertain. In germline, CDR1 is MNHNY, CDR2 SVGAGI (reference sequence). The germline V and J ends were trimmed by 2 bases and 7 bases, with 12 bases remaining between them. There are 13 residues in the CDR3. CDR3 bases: TGTGCCAGCAGTTACGTTCTCCGGGTTGAGCAGTACTTA. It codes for CASSYVLRVEQYL.

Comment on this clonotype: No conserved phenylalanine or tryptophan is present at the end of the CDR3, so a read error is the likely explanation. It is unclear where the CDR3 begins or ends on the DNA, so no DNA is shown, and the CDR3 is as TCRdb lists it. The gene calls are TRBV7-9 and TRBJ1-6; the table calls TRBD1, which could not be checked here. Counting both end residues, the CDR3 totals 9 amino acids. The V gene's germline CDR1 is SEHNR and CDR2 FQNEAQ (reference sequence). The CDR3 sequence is CASRSDSHY.